A single sample gave rise to the 16 T cell receptor beta chains below, sequenced in a study of blood T cell repertoires in COVID-19. Method: immunoSEQ multiplex PCR; TCRdb's copy keeps in-frame clones and lacks some. This table holds 200,000 to 250,000 clones, about 85% found once. The sample comprised PBMCs or T cells enriched from blood (not recorded which). These receptors came from a man aged 25-45 years who had recovered from COVID-19.

This chain connects TRBV7-2 to TRBJ1-1; tentative D call: TRBD1 (5 bases). The CDR3 extends over 13 amino acids. In germline, CDR1 is SGHTA, CDR2 FQGNSA. Trimming stripped 5 bases from V and 2 bases from J, with 9 bases between. The CDR3 spells CASSADRNTEAFF. In DNA, the CDR3 is TGTGCCAGCAGCGCTGACAGAAACACTGAAGCTTTCTTT.

The chain recombines TRBV2 with TRBJ1-5; D ambiguous. The germline gives CDR1 SNHLY, CDR2 FYNNEI. This CDR3 has 14 amino acids. Trimming took 2 bases from V and 4 from J, leaving 9 bases between them. CDR3 amino acids: CASSERAGNQPQHF. The CDR3 DNA reads TGTGCCAGCAGTGAACGGGCGGGGAATCAGCCCCAGCATTTT.

The chain couples TRBV28 to TRBJ2-1; no definite D call. Trimming took off 2 bases at V and 5 bases at J, with 16 bases between the two ends. Per germline, CDR1 MDHEN and CDR2 SYDVKM. The CDR3 runs 16 residues. CDR3 protein: CASSLLAFRLNNEQFF. CDR3 DNA: TGTGCCAGCAGTTTACTGGCCTTCCGCTTGAACAATGAGCAGTTCTTC.

This chain uses TRBV9 with TRBJ2-7; 12 nucleotides align to TRBD1. V trimming: 4 bases; J trimming: 5 bases; junction bases outside the gene matches: 7. This CDR3 comprises 15 residues. Germline V gene data show CDR1 as SGDLS and CDR2 as YYNGEE. CDR3 region: CASSPRGTGGDEQYF. CDR3 in DNA: TGTGCCAGCAGCCCTAGGGGGACAGGGGGCGACGAGCAGTACTTC.

The gene calls are TRBV27 and TRBJ1-1, with D unclear. V lost 5 bases to trimming and J lost 4 bases, with 11 bases between them. In germline, CDR1 is MNHEY, CDR2 SMNVEV (reference sequence). The CDR3 spans 13 residues. The CDR3 bases are TGTGCCAGCAGTAACCCCGGGAGCACTGAAGCTTTCTTT. Its protein product is CASSNPGSTEAFF.

The rearrangement joins TRBV28 to TRBJ1-2, with D tentatively TRBD1 (6 bases). This CDR3 contains 15 residues. CDR1 is MDHEN and CDR2 is SYDVKM in the germline V gene. Deletions cut 1 base from V and 5 bases from J, with 14 bases between. CDR3 protein: CASSLFQPGAYGYTF. CDR3 DNA sequence: TGTGCCAGCAGTTTATTCCAGCCAGGGGCATATGGCTACACCTTC.

The CDR3, as DNA: TGTGCCAGTAGTATCTGGGAGAATGAGCAGTTCTTC. This encodes CASSIWENEQFF. V gene TRBV19 combines with J gene TRBJ2-1; a possible D gene is TRBD2 (5 bases). With 3 bases removed from V and 7 bases from J, the gap between germline ends came to 7 bases. Per germline, CDR1 LNHDA and CDR2 SQIVND (reference sequence). CDR3 length: 12 residues.

The chain carries TRBV5-4 and TRBJ1-2, with 8 bases fitting TRBD1. The germline V gene encodes CDR1 SGHNT and CDR2 YYREEE (reference sequence). This CDR3 region has 17 residues. The V segment lost 0 bases and the J segment 5 bases; nucleotides outside the gene matches: 12. As DNA, the CDR3 is TGTGCCAGCAGCTTGGTGGGCGGACAGGGAAATTGGTATGGCTACACCTTC. It yields the protein CASSLVGGQGNWYGYTF.

CDR3 amino acids: CASSLEAGRTPTDTQYF. The CDR3 DNA follows: TGCGCCAGCAGCTTGGAGGCCGGGAGGACCCCCACAGATACGCAGTATTTT. The chain carries TRBV5-1 and TRBJ2-3; TRBD2 matches 7 bases. The CDR3 runs to 17 residues. CDR1 is SGHRS, CDR2 YFSETQ, per germline. With V trimmed by 0 bases and J by 2 bases, 9 bases remained unmatched.

The V and J genes are TRBV5-8 and TRBJ2-7; 8 nucleotides line up with TRBD1. CDR3 length: 15 residues. The V and J ends lost 4 bases and 3 bases, in that order; junction bases with no gene match: 9. Germline V gene data show CDR1 as SGHTS and CDR2 as YDEGEE. The CDR3 spells CASSVWGQVLYEQYF. The CDR3 bases are TGTGCCAGCAGCGTCTGGGGACAGGTCCTCTACGAGCAGTACTTC. Full variable domain (remainder filled in from reference TRBV5-8 and TRBJ2-7): EAGVTQSPTHLIKTRGQQATLRCSPISGHTSVYWYQQALGLGLQFLLWYDEGEERNRGNFPPRFSGRQFPNYSSELNVNALELEDSALYLCASSVWGQVLYEQYFGPGTRLTVT.

The chain links TRBV19 to TRBJ1-5; 7 nucleotides agree with TRBD1. This CDR3 has 17 residues. Unmatched junction bases numbered 15, after V lost 7 bases and J lost 3 bases. Germline V gene sequence: CDR1 LNHDA, CDR2 SQIVND (reference sequence). CDR3 DNA: TGTGCCAGTACCCACTTCGAGGGGGCTCGGGTCAATCAGCCCCAGCATTTT. This gives the protein CASTHFEGARVNQPQHF.

With regard to this clone: Other DNA variants within this sample encode the same CDR3. This chain joins TRBV30 and TRBJ2-7; 8 bases fit TRBD1. From germline, CDR1 is GTSNPN and CDR2 SVGIG (reference sequence). The CDR3 spans 12 residues. The trim removed 5 bases at V and 2 bases at J, leaving 2 bases unmatched. The CDR3 loop is CAWGQGTYEQYF. As DNA, the CDR3 is TGTGCCTGGGGACAGGGAACCTACGAGCAGTACTTC. Full variable domain (missing parts from reference TRBV30 and TRBJ2-7): SQTIHQWPATLVQPVGSPLSLECTVEGTSNPNLYWYRQAAGRGLQLLFYSVGIGQISSEVPQNLSASRPQDRQFILSSKKLLLSDSGFYLCAWGQGTYEQYFGPGTRLTVT.

The chain recombines TRBV30 with TRBJ1-6; D is undetermined. Trimming cost V 4 bases and J 0 bases, with 16 bases left between them. Germline lookup yields CDR1 GTSNPN and CDR2 SVGIG (reference sequence). This CDR3 has 17 residues. The DNA of the CDR3 is TGTGCCTGGACAAGTAGGACGAGCGGCTCCTATAATTCACCCCTCCACTTT. Amino acid sequence: CAWTSRTSGSYNSPLHF.

CDR3: CASSLSGSPYEQYF. The CDR3 coding sequence is TGCGCCAGCAGCTTGAGCGGGAGCCCCTACGAGCAGTACTTC. The chain links TRBV5-1 to TRBJ2-7; 8 bases fit TRBD2. Looked up from germline, CDR1 is SGHRS and CDR2 is YFSETQ. V lost 1 base to trimming and J lost 2 bases; unmatched junction nucleotides: 2. The CDR3 has 14 amino acids.

The chain carries TRBV9 and TRBJ2-3; 14 positions match TRBD2. Trimming removed 0 bases from V and 2 bases from J; junction bases left unmatched: 17. The CDR3 runs 22 residues. Looked up from germline, CDR1 is SGDLS and CDR2 is YYNGEE. CDR3 sequence: CASSVGAARGLAGVGSTDTQYF. CDR3 DNA: TGTGCCAGCAGCGTAGGGGCGGCCCGGGGACTAGCGGGAGTTGGGTCCACAGATACGCAGTATTTT.

J is TRBJ2-3 and V is TRBV6-4, with 12 bases identical to TRBD2. V dropped 5 bases and J dropped 4; count of bases not matched to a gene: 4. Per germline, CDR1 MRHNA and CDR2 SNTAGT. The CDR3 runs 15 residues. Here the CDR3 DNA reads TGTGCCAGCAGTCTAGCGGGGGGGACGGCAGATACGCAGTATTTT. The encoded protein is CASSLAGGTADTQYF.